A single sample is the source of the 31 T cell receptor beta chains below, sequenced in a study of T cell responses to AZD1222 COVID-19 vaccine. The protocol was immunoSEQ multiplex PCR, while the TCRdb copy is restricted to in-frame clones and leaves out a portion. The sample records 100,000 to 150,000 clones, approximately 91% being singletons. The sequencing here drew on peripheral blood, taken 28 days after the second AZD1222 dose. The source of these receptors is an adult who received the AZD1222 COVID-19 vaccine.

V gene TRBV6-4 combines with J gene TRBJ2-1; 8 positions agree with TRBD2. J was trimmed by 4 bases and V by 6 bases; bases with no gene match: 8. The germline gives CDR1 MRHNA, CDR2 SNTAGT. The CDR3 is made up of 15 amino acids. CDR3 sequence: CASSRAGDGYNEQFF. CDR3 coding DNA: TGTGCCAGCAGCAGAGCGGGAGATGGGTACAATGAGCAGTTCTTC.

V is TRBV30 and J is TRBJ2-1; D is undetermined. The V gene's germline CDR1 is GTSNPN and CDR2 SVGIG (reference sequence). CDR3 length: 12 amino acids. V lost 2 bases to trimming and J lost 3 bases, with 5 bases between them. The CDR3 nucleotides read TGTGCCTGGAGTCAAGACTACAATGAGCAGTTCTTC. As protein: CAWSQDYNEQFF.

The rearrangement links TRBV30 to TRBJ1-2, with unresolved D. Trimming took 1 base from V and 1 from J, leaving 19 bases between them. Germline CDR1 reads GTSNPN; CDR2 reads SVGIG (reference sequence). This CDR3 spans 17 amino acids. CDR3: CAWSEDGWTAYNYGYTF. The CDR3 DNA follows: TGTGCCTGGAGTGAGGATGGGTGGACTGCGTATAACTATGGCTACACCTTC.

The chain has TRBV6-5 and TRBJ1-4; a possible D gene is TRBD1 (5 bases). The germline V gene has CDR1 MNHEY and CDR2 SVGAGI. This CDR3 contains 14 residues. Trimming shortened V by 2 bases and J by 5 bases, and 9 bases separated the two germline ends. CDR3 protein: CASSYTRGNEKLFF. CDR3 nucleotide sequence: TGTGCCAGCAGTTACACCCGGGGGAATGAAAAACTGTTTTTT.

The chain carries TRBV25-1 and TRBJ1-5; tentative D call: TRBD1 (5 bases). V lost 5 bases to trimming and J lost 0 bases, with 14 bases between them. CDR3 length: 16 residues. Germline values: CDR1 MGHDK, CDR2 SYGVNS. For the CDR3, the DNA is TGTGCCAGCAGTCCCCGGGGACTTTATAGCAATCAGCCCCAGCATTTT. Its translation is CASSPRGLYSNQPQHF.

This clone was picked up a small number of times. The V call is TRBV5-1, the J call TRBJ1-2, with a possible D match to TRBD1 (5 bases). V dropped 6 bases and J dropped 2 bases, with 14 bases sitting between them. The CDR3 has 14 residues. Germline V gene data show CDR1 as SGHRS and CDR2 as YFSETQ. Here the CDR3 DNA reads TGCGCCAGCAACTGGGGGGGTGTGAACTATGGCTACACCTTC. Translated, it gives CASNWGGVNYGYTF.

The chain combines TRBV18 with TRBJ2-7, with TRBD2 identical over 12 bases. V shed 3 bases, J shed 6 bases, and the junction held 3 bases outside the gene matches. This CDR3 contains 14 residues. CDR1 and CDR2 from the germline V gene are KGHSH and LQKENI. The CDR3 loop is CASSPASGRGEQYF. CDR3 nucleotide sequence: TGTGCCAGCTCACCGGCTAGCGGGAGGGGCGAGCAGTACTTC. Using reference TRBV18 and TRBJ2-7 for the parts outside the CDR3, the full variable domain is NAGVMQNPRHLVRRRGQEARLRCSPMKGHSHVYWYRQLPEEGLKFMVYLQKENIIDESGMPKERFSAEFPKEGPSILRIQQVVRGDSAAYFCASSPASGRGEQYFGPGTRLTVT.

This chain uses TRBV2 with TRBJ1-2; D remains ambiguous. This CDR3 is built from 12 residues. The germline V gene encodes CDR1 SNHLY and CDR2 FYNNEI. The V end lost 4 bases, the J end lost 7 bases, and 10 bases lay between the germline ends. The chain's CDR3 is CASSGVGSGYTF. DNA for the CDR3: TGTGCCAGCAGTGGGGTGGGGAGTGGCTACACCTTC.

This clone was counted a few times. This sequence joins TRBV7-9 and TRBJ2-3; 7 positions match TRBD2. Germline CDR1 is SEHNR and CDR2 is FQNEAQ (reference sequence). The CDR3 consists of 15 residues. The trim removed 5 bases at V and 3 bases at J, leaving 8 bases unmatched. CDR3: CASSTGLQMTDTQYF. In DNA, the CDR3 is TGTGCCAGCAGCACGGGACTACAGATGACAGATACGCAGTATTTT.

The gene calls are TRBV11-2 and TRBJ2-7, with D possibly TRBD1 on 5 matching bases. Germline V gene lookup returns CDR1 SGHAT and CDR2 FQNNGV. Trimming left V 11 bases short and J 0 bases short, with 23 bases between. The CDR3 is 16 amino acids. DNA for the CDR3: TGTGCCCCGTTTGGTAAGGGGTCTCCGAGCTCCTACGAGCAGTACTTC. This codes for CAPFGKGSPSSYEQYF. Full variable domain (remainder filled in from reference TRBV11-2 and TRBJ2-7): EAGVAQSPRYKIIEKRQSVAFWCNPISGHATLYWYQQILGQGPKLLIQFQNNGVVDDSQLPKDRFSAERLKGVDSTLKIQPAKLEDSAVYLCAPFGKGSPSSYEQYFGPGTRLTVT.

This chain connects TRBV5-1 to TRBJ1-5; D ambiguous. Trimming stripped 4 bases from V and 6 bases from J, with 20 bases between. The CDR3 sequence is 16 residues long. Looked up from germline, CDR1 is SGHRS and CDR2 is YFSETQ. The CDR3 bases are TGCGCCAGCAGCGCCGGGATTCACGAGGGAGGTCAGCCCCAGCATTTT. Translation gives CASSAGIHEGGQPQHF. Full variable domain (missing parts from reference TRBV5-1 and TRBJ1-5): KAGVTQTPRYLIKTRGQQVTLSCSPISGHRSVSWYQQTPGQGLQFLFEYFSETQRNKGNFPGRFSGRQFSNSRSEMNVSTLELGDSALYLCASSAGIHEGGQPQHFGDGTRLSIL.

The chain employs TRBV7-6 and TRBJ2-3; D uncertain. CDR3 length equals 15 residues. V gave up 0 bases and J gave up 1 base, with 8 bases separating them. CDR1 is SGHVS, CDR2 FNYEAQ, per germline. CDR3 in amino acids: CASSLASRGTDTQYF. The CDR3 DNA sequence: TGTGCCAGCAGCTTAGCTAGCAGAGGCACAGATACGCAGTATTTT.

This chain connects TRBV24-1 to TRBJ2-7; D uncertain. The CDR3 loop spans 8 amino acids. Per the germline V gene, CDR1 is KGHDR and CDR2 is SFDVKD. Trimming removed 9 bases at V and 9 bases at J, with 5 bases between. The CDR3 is CATGGQYF. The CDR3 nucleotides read TGTGCCACCGGTGGGCAGTACTTC.

The CDR3 loop reads CASSPGEKAGELFF. The DNA of the CDR3 is TGTGCCAGCAGCCCCGGGGAGAAGGCCGGGGAGCTGTTTTTT. The chain has TRBV7-9 and TRBJ2-2; TRBD2 is a possible D gene (5 bases). Per the germline V gene, CDR1 is SEHNR and CDR2 is FQNEAQ (reference sequence). The CDR3 length is 14 residues. V lost 5 bases, J lost 6 bases, and 13 bases lay in between.

The CDR3 region is CASSKILQGSGNQPQHF. The CDR3, as DNA: TGTGCCAGTAGTAAGATACTACAGGGGTCCGGCAATCAGCCCCAGCATTTT. The gene calls are TRBV19 and TRBJ1-5; 7 bases align to TRBD1. CDR1 is LNHDA, CDR2 SQIVND, per germline (reference sequence). The CDR3 runs to 17 residues. J gave up 2 bases and V 4 bases, and 11 bases lay outside the gene matches.

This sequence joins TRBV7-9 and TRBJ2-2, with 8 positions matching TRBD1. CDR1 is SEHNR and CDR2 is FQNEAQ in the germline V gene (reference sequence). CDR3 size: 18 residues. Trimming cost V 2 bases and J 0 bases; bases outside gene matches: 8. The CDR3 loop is CASSLTPDRDANTGELFF. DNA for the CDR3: TGTGCCAGCAGCTTAACCCCGGACAGGGACGCGAACACCGGGGAGCTGTTTTTT.

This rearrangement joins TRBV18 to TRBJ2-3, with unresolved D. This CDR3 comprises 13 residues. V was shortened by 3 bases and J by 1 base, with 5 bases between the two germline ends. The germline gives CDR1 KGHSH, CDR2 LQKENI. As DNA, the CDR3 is TGTGCCAGCTCACCCCTGGGCACAGATACGCAGTATTTT. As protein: CASSPLGTDTQYF.

CDR3 region: CASSLLGSNQPQHF. Here the CDR3 DNA reads TGCGCCAGCAGCCTCTTGGGTAGCAATCAGCCCCAGCATTTT. The chain couples TRBV5-1 to TRBJ1-5; D is unresolved. CDR3 length equals 14 residues. Germline V CDR1 and CDR2: SGHRS, YFSETQ. V gave up 4 bases and J gave up 0 bases, with 8 bases separating them. The variable domain in full, completed from reference TRBV5-1 and TRBJ1-5, reads KAGVTQTPRYLIKTRGQQVTLSCSPISGHRSVSWYQQTPGQGLQFLFEYFSETQRNKGNFPGRFSGRQFSNSRSEMNVSTLELGDSALYLCASSLLGSNQPQHFGDGTRLSIL.

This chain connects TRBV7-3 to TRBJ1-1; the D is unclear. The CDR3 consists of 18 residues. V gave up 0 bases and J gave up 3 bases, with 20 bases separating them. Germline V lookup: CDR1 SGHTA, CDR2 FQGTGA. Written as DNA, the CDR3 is TGTGCCAGCAGCTTAACGTTAATCAAGGCCTCCGAGCACACTGAAGCTTTCTTT. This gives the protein CASSLTLIKASEHTEAFF.

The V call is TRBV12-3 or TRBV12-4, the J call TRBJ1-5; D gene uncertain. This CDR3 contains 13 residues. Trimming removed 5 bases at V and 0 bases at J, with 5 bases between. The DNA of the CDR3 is TGTGCCAGCAGTCTTATTAGCAATCAGCCCCAGCATTTT. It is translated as CASSLISNQPQHF.

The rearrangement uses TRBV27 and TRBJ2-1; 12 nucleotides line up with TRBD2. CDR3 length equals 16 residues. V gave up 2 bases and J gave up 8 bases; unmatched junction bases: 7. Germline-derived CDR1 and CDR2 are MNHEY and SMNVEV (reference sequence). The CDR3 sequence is CASSLLAGGPTDEQFF. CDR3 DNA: TGTGCCAGCAGTTTACTAGCGGGAGGGCCAACGGATGAGCAGTTCTTC.

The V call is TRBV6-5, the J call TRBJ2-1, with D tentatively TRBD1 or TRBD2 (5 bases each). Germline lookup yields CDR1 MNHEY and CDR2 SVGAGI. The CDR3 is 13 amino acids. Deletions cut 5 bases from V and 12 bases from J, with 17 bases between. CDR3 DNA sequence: TGTGCCAGCAGTCAGGGACGGGCCCGGAGGCAGTTCTTC. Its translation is CASSQGRARRQFF.

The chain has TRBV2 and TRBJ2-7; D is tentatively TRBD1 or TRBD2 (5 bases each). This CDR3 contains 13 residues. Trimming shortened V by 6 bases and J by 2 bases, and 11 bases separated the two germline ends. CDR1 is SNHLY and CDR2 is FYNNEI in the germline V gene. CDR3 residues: CASRNPGPYEQYF. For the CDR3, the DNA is TGTGCCAGCAGGAACCCGGGACCCTACGAGCAGTACTTC. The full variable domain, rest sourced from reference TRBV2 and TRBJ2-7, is EPEVTQTPSHQVTQMGQEVILRCVPISNHLYFYWYRQILGQKVEFLVSFYNNEISEKSEIFDDQFSVERPDGSNFTLKIRSTKLEDSAMYFCASRNPGPYEQYFGPGTRLTVT.

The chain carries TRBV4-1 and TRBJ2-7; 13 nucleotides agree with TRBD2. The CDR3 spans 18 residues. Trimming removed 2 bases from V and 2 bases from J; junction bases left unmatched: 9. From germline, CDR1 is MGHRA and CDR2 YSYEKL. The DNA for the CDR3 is TGCGCCAGCAGCCAATCCCCGGGACTAGCGGGACCGGCCTACGAGCAGTACTTC. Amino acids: CASSQSPGLAGPAYEQYF.

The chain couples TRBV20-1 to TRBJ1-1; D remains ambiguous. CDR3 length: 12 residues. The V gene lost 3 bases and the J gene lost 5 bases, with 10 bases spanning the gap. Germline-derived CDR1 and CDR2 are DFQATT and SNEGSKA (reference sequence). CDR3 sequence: CSASRLGTEAFF. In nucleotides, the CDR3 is TGCAGTGCTAGTCGGTTGGGGACTGAAGCTTTCTTT.

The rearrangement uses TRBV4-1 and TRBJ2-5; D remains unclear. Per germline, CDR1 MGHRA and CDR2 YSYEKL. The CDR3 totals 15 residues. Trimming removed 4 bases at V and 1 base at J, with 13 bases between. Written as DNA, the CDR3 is TGCGCCAGCAGCCGCGCGGTCGGCGGCCAAGAGACCCAGTACTTC. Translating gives CASSRAVGGQETQYF.

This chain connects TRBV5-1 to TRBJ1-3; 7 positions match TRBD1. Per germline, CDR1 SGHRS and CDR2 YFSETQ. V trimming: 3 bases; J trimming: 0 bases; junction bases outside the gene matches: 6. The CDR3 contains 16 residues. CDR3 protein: CASSSTGSLSGNTIYF. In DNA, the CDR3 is TGCGCCAGCAGCTCGACAGGGTCCCTCTCTGGAAACACCATATATTTT.

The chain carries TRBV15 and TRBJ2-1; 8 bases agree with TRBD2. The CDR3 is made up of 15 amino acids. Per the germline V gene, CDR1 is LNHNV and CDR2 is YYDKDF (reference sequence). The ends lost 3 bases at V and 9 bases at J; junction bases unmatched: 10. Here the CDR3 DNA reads TGTGCCACCAGCAGTCGACTAGCGAGAGACGGTGAGCAGTTCTTC. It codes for CATSSRLARDGEQFF. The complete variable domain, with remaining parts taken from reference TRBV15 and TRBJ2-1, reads DAMVIQNPRYQVTQFGKPVTLSCSQTLNHNVMYWYQQKSSQAPKLLFHYYDKDFNNEADTPDNFQSRRPNTSFCFLDIRSPGLGDTAMYLCATSSRLARDGEQFFGPGTRLTVL.

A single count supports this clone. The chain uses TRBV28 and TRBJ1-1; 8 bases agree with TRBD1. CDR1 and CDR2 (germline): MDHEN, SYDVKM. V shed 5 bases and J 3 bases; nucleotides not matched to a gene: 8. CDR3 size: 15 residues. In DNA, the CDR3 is TGTGCCAGCAGTCCCCCCCTGACAGGGGACACTGAAGCTTTCTTT. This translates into CASSPPLTGDTEAFF.

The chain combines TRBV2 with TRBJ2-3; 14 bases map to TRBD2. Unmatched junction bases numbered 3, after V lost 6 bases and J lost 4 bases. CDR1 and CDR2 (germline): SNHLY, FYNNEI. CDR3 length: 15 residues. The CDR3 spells CASRLGLAGADTQYF. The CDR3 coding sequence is TGTGCCAGCAGACTGGGACTAGCGGGAGCAGATACGCAGTATTTT.

The CDR3 here is CASSGVIGEQFF. CDR3 DNA: TGTGCCAGCAGTGGCGTAATAGGTGAGCAGTTCTTC. The chain is built from TRBV4-2 and TRBJ2-1; D ambiguous. The CDR3 length is 12 residues. The V end was cut by 6 bases, the J end by 9 bases, with 12 bases between. CDR1 LGHNA and CDR2 YNFKEQ come from the germline V gene.